Following are 12 T cell receptor beta chains from one sample sequenced in a study of cytomegalovirus exposure and HLA in healthy donors. Vbeta (60) and Jbeta (13) primers were used in the PCR. Sequencing used immunoSEQ multiplex PCR; TCRdb keeps in-frame clones, though not all of them. The sample yields around 190,000 clones, approximately 79% seen once. Sequencing was performed on PBMCs. The source of these receptors is a woman in her 40s in good health and CMV-seronegative.

This clone was detected ten times or more. This chain connects TRBV5-1 to TRBJ1-1, with D unclear. CDR3 length: 12 amino acids. Germline CDR1 SGHRS, CDR2 YFSETQ. V shed 4 bases and J shed 7 bases, with 11 bases lying between them. The CDR3 region is CASSKTLDEAFF. CDR3 bases: TGCGCCAGCAGCAAGACACTGGATGAAGCTTTCTTT.

This clone has more than one count but fewer than ten. The V call is TRBV5-4, the J call TRBJ1-1; D is perhaps TRBD1 (5 bases). The CDR3 totals 15 residues. V lost 0 bases and J 3 bases, leaving 12 bases between the germline ends. Germline CDR1 is SGHNT and CDR2 is YYREEE (reference sequence). CDR3 in amino acids: CASSLGGAGDTEAFF. In DNA, the CDR3 is TGTGCCAGCAGCTTGGGCGGGGCGGGGGACACTGAAGCTTTCTTT.

This clone was counted only a few times. The chain has TRBV5-4 and TRBJ1-4, with TRBD1 matching over 8 bases. The CDR3 length is 14 residues. V shed 4 bases and J 4 bases; nucleotides not matched to a gene: 3. Germline CDR1 SGHNT, CDR2 YYREEE (reference sequence). Here the CDR3 reads CASSGGQVNEKLFF. CDR3 nucleotide sequence: TGTGCCAGCAGCGGGGGACAGGTTAATGAAAAACTGTTTTTT.

The chain employs TRBV29-1 and TRBJ1-2, with D unclear. Germline-derived CDR1 and CDR2 are SQVTM and ANQGSEA. Trimming removed 3 bases from V and 3 bases from J, with 8 bases in between. CDR3 length: 12 residues. The CDR3 protein is CSVDRSDYGYTF. As DNA, the CDR3 is TGCAGCGTTGACAGATCAGACTATGGCTACACCTTC.

The chain recombines TRBV6-4 with TRBJ1-5, with D unresolved. Germline V gene sequence: CDR1 MRHNA, CDR2 SNTAGT. This CDR3 is 13 amino acids long. Trimming stripped 0 bases from V and 5 bases from J, with 5 bases between. The CDR3 spells CASSDSADQPQHF. CDR3 in DNA: TGTGCCAGCAGTGACTCTGCGGATCAGCCCCAGCATTTT.

This rearrangement joins TRBV5-1 to TRBJ2-7; 9 positions agree with TRBD2. CDR1 and CDR2 from the germline V gene are SGHRS and YFSETQ. This CDR3 has 15 amino acids. The J segment lost 6 bases and the V segment lost 3 bases, leaving 10 bases of the junction unmatched. The chain's CDR3 is CASSWRAGGPSEQYF. The CDR3 DNA sequence: TGCGCCAGCAGCTGGCGTGCGGGAGGGCCCTCCGAGCAGTACTTC.

J is TRBJ1-2 and V is TRBV9; D is uncertain. V was trimmed by 3 bases and J by 8 bases, leaving 11 bases between them. Germline loops: CDR1 SGDLS, CDR2 YYNGEE. There are 12 residues in the CDR3. The CDR3 loop is CASSDRLRGYTF. The CDR3 nucleotides are TGTGCCAGCAGCGACCGATTGCGCGGCTACACCTTC.

This chain connects TRBV28 to TRBJ2-7; a possible D gene is TRBD2 (7 bases). Trimming removed 6 bases at V and 3 bases at J, with 15 bases between. The CDR3 totals 14 residues. Germline CDR1 and CDR2: MDHEN and SYDVKM. CDR3 sequence (DNA): TGTGCCAGCAGCGCGGGGGCCGAGGTCTACGAGCAGTACTTC. Its translation: CASSAGAEVYEQYF.

The CDR3 sequence is CASRDSSYNEQFF. CDR3 sequence (DNA): TGTGCCAGCAGGGACAGCTCCTACAATGAGCAGTTCTTC. The chain couples TRBV9 to TRBJ2-1; D is possibly TRBD1 (6 bases). The CDR3 spans 13 residues. The V gene's germline CDR1 is SGDLS and CDR2 YYNGEE. V lost 5 bases to trimming and J lost 0 bases, with 6 bases between them.

The genes are TRBV7-8 and TRBJ1-5; weak D call: TRBD1 (5 bases). This CDR3 region has 15 residues. Per germline, CDR1 SGHVS and CDR2 FQNEAQ. V shed 1 base and J shed 0 bases, with 7 bases lying between them. The DNA of the CDR3 is TGTGCCAGCAGCTTAGTGGGACTTAGCAATCAGCCCCAGCATTTT. It specifies CASSLVGLSNQPQHF.

Only a few counts were recorded for this clone. The chain uses TRBV5-1 and TRBJ1-1; the match to TRBD1 covers 7 bases. Germline V gives CDR1 SGHRS, CDR2 YFSETQ. V lost 0 bases to trimming and J lost 3 bases; unmatched junction nucleotides: 5. CDR3 length: 15 amino acids. The CDR3 bases are TGCGCCAGCAGCTTGGGACAGGGTAGGCACACTGAAGCTTTCTTT. It codes for CASSLGQGRHTEAFF.

This clone was observed once. The V call is TRBV5-1, the J call TRBJ1-4; D gene ambiguous. Germline V lookup: CDR1 SGHRS, CDR2 YFSETQ. CDR3 length equals 17 residues. V lost 3 bases and J 0 bases, leaving 15 bases between the germline ends. CDR3 nucleotides: TGCGCCAGCAGCTCCGGGTCCGGGTTCACAACTAATGAAAAACTGTTTTTT. Its protein is CASSSGSGFTTNEKLFF.